This T cell receptor beta chain originates from a study of graft-versus-host responses after intestinal transplantation. Study details: Recipients were given multivisceral, liver-intestinal, or isolated intestinal transplants.

Clones were sequenced by immunoSEQ multiplex PCR, and TCRdb holds only the in-frame ones, with some missing. The data show 35,000 to 40,000 clones, around 90% seen once. The CDR3 totals 17 residues. Trimming stripped 0 bases from V and 1 base from J, with 13 bases between. Germline CDR1 PRHDT, CDR2 FYEKMQ (reference sequence). Researchers processed graft tissue to release intraepithelial and lamina propria lymphocytes. This sequence originates from a human patient who received an intestinal transplant, so some T cells may come from the graft donor. The specimen was ileum tissue, collected more than 200 days after intestinal transplant. The chain is built from TRBV13 and TRBJ2-1; TRBD2 might be the D (5 bases). The CDR3 nucleotides read TGTGCCAGCAGCTTAGGTGGGCCTAGAGGGTCCTACAATGAGCAGTTCTTC. It translates to CASSLGGPRGSYNEQFF.